Below, 8 T cell receptor beta chains from the same sample are listed, as sequenced in a study of blood T cell repertoires in COVID-19. The method was immunoSEQ multiplex PCR; TCRdb's version includes in-frame clones alone and lacks a portion of them. Here the sample spans 140,000 or so clones, approximately 89% being singletons. The source material was peripheral blood. These receptors all stem from a human donor in a cohort sampled during active COVID-19.

This clone was found once. The rearrangement links TRBV27 to TRBJ2-1, with D possibly matching TRBD2 (6 bases). Germline V lookup: CDR1 MNHEY, CDR2 SMNVEV (reference sequence). The CDR3 sequence is 15 residues long. V was cut by 5 bases and J by 1 base, with 12 bases left in between. The CDR3 loop is CASSHGGVSYNEQFF. The CDR3 DNA reads TGTGCCAGCAGTCATGGAGGGGTTTCCTACAATGAGCAGTTCTTC.

V and J are TRBV30 and TRBJ1-1; 10 nucleotides agree with TRBD1. Unmatched junction bases numbered 3, after V lost 0 bases and J lost 5 bases. This CDR3 region has 14 residues. Germline V gives CDR1 GTSNPN, CDR2 SVGIG (reference sequence). CDR3 loop: CAWSVGTGETEAFF. The CDR3 DNA follows: TGTGCCTGGAGTGTAGGGACAGGGGAGACTGAAGCTTTCTTT.

The chain uses TRBV6-5 and TRBJ2-7; 8 nucleotides agree with TRBD2. The CDR3 extends over 14 amino acids. V was pared by 2 bases and J by 3 bases, with 3 bases of the junction left unmatched. Germline-derived CDR1 and CDR2 are MNHEY and SVGAGI. CDR3 coding DNA: TGTGCCAGCAGTTACCACGGGGGGGACTACGAGCAGTACTTC. Encoded protein: CASSYHGGDYEQYF.

The V gene is TRBV10-3, the J gene TRBJ2-3, with TRBD2 matching 8 bases. Germline CDR1 reads ENHRY; CDR2 reads SYGVKD. J gave up 1 base and V 8 bases, and 5 bases lay outside the gene matches. This CDR3 spans 14 amino acids. The CDR3 sequence is CAIQTSAGTDTQYF. CDR3 in DNA: TGTGCCATCCAGACTAGCGCGGGCACAGATACGCAGTATTTT.

This clone was detected only once. The V call is TRBV10-3, the J call TRBJ1-6; TRBD1 matches 7 bases. This CDR3 region has 14 residues. Germline V gene sequence: CDR1 ENHRY, CDR2 SYGVKD. V was clipped by 6 bases and J by 7 bases; unmatched bases: 6. The CDR3 bases are TGTGCCATCAGGATGACAGGGACCAATTCACCCCTCCACTTT. Its translation: CAIRMTGTNSPLHF.

This clone appeared a single time. This sequence joins TRBV6-5 and TRBJ2-3; 7 bases fit TRBD2. The V gene's germline CDR1 is MNHEY and CDR2 SVGAGI. Germline trimming cut 8 bases from V and 1 base from J; bases unmatched to any gene: 3. The CDR3 spans 13 residues. CDR3 DNA sequence: TGTGCCAGCGGGGGGGGAGGCACAGATACGCAGTATTTT. Encoded protein: CASGGGGTDTQYF.

The rearrangement uses TRBV6-1 and TRBJ2-7; 7 bases are shared with TRBD1. In germline, CDR1 is MNHNS, CDR2 SASEGT. V lost 2 bases and J lost 3; bases outside the gene matches: 4. The length of the CDR3 is 14 residues. This CDR3 reads CASSEYGTDYEQYF. The CDR3 bases are TGTGCCAGCAGTGAATATGGGACAGACTACGAGCAGTACTTC.

With respect to this clone: This same CDR3 is encoded by further DNA sequences in the sample. This sequence joins TRBV9 and TRBJ2-3, with 10 bases matching TRBD2. The germline V gene has CDR1 SGDLS and CDR2 YYNGEE. V dropped 0 bases and J dropped 3; count of bases not matched to a gene: 4. This CDR3 has 16 residues. The CDR3 DNA is TGTGCCAGCAGCGTAGTAGCGGGGGGCGGAACAGATACGCAGTATTTT. It specifies CASSVVAGGGTDTQYF.